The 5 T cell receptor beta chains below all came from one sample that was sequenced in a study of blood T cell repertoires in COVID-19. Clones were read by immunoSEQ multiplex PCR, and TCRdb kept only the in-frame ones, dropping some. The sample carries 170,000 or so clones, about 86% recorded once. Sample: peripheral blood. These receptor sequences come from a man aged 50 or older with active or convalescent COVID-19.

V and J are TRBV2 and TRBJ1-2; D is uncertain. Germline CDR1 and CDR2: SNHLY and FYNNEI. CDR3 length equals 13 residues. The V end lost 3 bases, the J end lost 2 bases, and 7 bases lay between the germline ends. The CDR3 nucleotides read TGTGCCAGCAGTGAGAGCAACAACTATGGCTACACCTTC. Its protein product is CASSESNNYGYTF.

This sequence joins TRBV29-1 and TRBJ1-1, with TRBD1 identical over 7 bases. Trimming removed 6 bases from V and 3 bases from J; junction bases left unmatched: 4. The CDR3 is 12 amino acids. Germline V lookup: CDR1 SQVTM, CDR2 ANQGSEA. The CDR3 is CSVGTGDTEAFF. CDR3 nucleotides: TGCAGCGTGGGCACAGGGGACACTGAAGCTTTCTTT.

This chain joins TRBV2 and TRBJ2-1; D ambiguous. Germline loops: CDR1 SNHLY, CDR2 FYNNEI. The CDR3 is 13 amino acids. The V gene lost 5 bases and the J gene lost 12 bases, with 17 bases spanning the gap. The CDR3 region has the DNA TGTGCCAGCAGTCTCTTCCAGGTACGGTGGCAGTTCTTC. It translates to CASSLFQVRWQFF.

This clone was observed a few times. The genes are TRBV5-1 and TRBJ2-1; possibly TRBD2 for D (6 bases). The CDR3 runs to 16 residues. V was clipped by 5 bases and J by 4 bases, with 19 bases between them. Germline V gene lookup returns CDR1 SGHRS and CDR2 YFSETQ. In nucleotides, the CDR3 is TGCGCCAGCAGTTTCACGCAGACTAGTTCTTACAATGAGCAGTTCTTC. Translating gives CASSFTQTSSYNEQFF.

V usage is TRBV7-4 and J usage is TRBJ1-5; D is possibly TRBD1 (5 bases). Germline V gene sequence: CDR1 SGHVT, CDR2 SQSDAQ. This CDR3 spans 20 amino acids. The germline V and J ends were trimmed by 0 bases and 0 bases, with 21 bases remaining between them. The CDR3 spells CASSLAGAGNTVDSNQPQHF. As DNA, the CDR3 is TGTGCCAGCAGCTTAGCCGGGGCGGGAAATACGGTGGATAGCAATCAGCCCCAGCATTTT.